This TCR beta chain was captured by sequencing in a study of blood T cell repertoires in COVID-19. Study-wide background: There were acute and convalescent COVID-19 samples, and they came from the United States, Italy and Spain.

Germline assignment: CDR1 LNHDA and CDR2 SQIVND (reference sequence). After removal of 8 bases from V and 4 bases from J, the junction contained 9 bases not matched to a gene. This CDR3 has 15 amino acids. In the original analysis: Amplification with reference gene primers provided the estimates of nucleated cell counts. The table came from immunoSEQ multiplex PCR; TCRdb's copy has only in-frame clones and leaves some out. For V, J and clone size, that table is used; D and trimming come from the DNA. Found here are some 120,000 clones, about 77% of them singletons; the top ten hold roughly 25%. The receptor's source is a human donor in a cohort sampled during active COVID-19. Sequences were obtained from peripheral blood. The rearrangement uses TRBV19 and TRBJ2-1; 9 nucleotides align to TRBD1. CDR3 nucleotides: TGTGCCAGTTTTGCGGGGACAGGGAGGTACAATGAGCAGTTCTTC. It yields the protein CASFAGTGRYNEQFF.